Given below is one T cell receptor (beta chain) in context. The antigen this receptor binds is unknown. Per-base quality was not reported, and no clone a single base away is much larger than it. Patients with a history of autoimmune disease or receiving systemic immunosuppression were excluded from the trial. Peripheral blood for TCR sequencing was collected from all dose cohorts at baseline, on cycle 4 day 1, and on cycle 7 day 1. Samples came from an open-label, multicenter, first-in-human phase I dose-escalation trial of ivuxolimab. Adults with locally advanced or metastatic melanoma, renal cell carcinoma, hepatocellular carcinoma or head and neck squamous cell carcinoma were enrolled in the trial. Before TCR sequencing, CD4+ T cells and CD8+ T cells from peripheral blood were sorted into separate populations. The entry originates in a study of OX40 agonist ivuxolimab in advanced cancers. Looking at the study overall: Ivuxolimab was a fully human IgG2 agonistic monoclonal antibody targeting the costimulatory receptor OX40 (CD134). Intravenous ivuxolimab was administered to patients every 2 weeks at six dose levels: 0.01, 0.1, 0.3, 1.5, 3 and 10 mg/kg. Of the approximately 50 dose-escalation patients, hepatocellular carcinoma was present in some 19, melanoma in around 15, renal cell carcinoma in 9 and head and neck cancer in 9. The dose-escalation cohort was roughly 87% male with a mean age of about 65 years, ranging from roughly 23 to 90. Prior anti-PD-1, anti-PD-L1 or anti-CTLA-4 therapy was permitted, and checkpoint inhibitors had been received by less than 45% of dose-escalation patients. Partial responses occurred in three dose-escalation patients, of whom one had hepatocellular carcinoma and two had cutaneous melanoma. Peripheral TCRbeta sequencing was intended to test whether TCR sequence diversity was altered and clonal T-cell expansion was caused by ivuxolimab. The paper describes the monotherapy dose-escalation part (N of about 54 patients) of the phase I trial of ivuxolimab.

Paper-wide results and their limitations: Partial responders in the 0.1-3.0 mg/kg groups had among the lowest normalized peripheral clonal expansion, especially among CD8+ T cells. After ivuxolimab, expanded clones were on average more numerous among CD8+ T cells than among CD4+ T cells. Low levels of normalized T-cell clonal expansion were also shown by some nonresponding patients. The antigen specificity of the clonally expanded peripheral T cells was not determined. At doses from 0.1 to 3.0 mg/kg, clonal expansion was seen in both CD4+ and CD8+ blood T cells between baseline and week 6.

For sequencing of the TCRbeta CDR3 region, genomic DNA was extracted from the sorted cells. TCRbeta CDR3 regions were sequenced using the immunoSEQ Assay. TCRdb mirrors the immuneACCESS table, restricted to in-frame sequences. Some clones are absent from its copies; in checked studies, under half trace to an unresolved V gene, and the reason for the others is unknown. This sample lists around 60,000 clones; roughly nine tenths were detected once. The ten largest account for 0.6% to 0.7% of the sample. From the germline V gene (reference sequence), CDR1 is MNHNY and CDR2 is SVGAGI. The trim is 7 bases for V and 3 bases for J, with a gap of 10 bases between the germline ends. The CDR3 measures 13 amino acids from cysteine to phenylalanine. The kept DNA is CDR3 alone, 39 bases in frame from the first base.

The TCR sequence derives from an adult with an advanced solid tumor such as melanoma, head and neck, liver or kidney cancer. The input for sequencing was CD4+ or CD8+ T cells sorted from blood, taken in a trial of the OX40 agonist ivuxolimab. Here the chain combines TRBV6-6 and TRBJ1-5; D gene: possibly TRBD1, on 5 matching bases. The CDR3 reads CASTDSSNQPQHF. The sequenced DNA: TGTGCCAGCACTGACAGTTCCAATCAGCCCCAGCATTTT.